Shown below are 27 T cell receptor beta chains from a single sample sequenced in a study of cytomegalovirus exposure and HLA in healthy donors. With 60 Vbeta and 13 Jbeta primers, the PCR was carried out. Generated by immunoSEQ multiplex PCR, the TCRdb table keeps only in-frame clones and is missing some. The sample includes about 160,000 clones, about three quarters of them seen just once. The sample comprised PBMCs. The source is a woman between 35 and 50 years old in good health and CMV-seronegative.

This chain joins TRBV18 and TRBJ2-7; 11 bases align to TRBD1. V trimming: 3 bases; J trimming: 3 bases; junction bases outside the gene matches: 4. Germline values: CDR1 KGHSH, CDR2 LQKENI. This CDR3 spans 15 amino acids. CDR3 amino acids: CASSPGTGGIYEQYF. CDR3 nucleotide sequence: TGTGCCAGCTCACCCGGGACAGGGGGAATCTACGAGCAGTACTTC.

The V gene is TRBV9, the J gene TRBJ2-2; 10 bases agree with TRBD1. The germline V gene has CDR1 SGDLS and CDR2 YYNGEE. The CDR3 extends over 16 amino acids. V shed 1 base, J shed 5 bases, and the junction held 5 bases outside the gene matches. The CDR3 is CASSVSMGQGTGELFF. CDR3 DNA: TGTGCCAGCAGCGTATCAATGGGACAGGGGACCGGGGAGCTGTTTTTT.

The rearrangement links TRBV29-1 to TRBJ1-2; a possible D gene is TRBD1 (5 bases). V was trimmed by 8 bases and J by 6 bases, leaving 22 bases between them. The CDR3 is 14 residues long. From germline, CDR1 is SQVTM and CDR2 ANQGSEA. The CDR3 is CSTGRVTSENGYTF. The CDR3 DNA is TGCAGCACAGGCCGGGTGACGAGTGAGAATGGCTACACCTTC.

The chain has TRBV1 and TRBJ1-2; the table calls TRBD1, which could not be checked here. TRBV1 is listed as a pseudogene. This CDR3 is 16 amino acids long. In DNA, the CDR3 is TGCACCAGCAGCCTCATTTCGGACAGGGGGCACTATGGCTACACCTTC. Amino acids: CTSSLISDRGHYGYTF.

The CDR3 loop reads CSVDGRNYNEQFF. The CDR3 DNA reads TGCAGCGTTGACGGCAGGAACTACAATGAGCAGTTCTTC. The V gene is TRBV29-1, the J gene TRBJ2-1; D call uncertain. V lost 3 bases and J lost 3, with 9 bases in between. The length of the CDR3 is 13 residues. CDR1 and CDR2 (germline): SQVTM, ANQGSEA.

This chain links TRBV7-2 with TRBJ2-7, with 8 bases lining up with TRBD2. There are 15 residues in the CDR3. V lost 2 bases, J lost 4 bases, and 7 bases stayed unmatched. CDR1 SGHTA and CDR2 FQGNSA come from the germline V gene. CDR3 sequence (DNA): TGTGCCAGCAGCTTACCGCGCGGGGGGCTGTACGAGCAGTACTTC. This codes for CASSLPRGGLYEQYF.

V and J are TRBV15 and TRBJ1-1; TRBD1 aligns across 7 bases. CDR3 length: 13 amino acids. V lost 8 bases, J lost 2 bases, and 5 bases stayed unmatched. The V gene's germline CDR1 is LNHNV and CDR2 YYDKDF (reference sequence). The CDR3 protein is CATLGQLNTEAFF. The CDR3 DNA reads TGTGCCACCCTGGGACAGCTTAACACTGAAGCTTTCTTT.

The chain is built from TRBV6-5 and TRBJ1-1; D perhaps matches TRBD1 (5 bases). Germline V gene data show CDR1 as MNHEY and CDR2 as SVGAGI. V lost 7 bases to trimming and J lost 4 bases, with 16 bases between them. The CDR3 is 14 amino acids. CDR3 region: CASIFREGGTEAFF. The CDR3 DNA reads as TGTGCCAGCATTTTCAGGGAGGGAGGCACTGAAGCTTTCTTT.

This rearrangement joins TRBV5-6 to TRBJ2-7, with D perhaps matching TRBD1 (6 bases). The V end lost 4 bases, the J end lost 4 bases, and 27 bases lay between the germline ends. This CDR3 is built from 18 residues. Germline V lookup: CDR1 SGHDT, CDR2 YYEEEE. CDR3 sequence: CASSDRLMFTGFRYEQYF. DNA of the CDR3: TGTGCCAGCAGCGACCGGCTAATGTTTACAGGGTTCCGATACGAGCAGTACTTC.

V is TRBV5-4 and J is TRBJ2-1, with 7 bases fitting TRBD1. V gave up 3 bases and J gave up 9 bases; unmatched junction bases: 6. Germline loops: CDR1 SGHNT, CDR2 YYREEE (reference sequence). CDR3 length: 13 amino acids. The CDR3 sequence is CASSSDRVGEQFF. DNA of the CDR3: TGTGCCAGCAGCTCCGACAGGGTAGGTGAGCAGTTCTTC.

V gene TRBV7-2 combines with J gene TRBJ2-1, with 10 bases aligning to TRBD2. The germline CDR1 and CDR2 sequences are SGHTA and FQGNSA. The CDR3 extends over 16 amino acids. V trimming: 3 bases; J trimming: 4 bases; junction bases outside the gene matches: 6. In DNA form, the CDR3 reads TGTGCCAGCAGCTTCCCAGCGGGGGGGCAATACAATGAGCAGTTCTTC. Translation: CASSFPAGGQYNEQFF. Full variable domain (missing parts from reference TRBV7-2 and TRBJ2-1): GAGVSQSPSNKVTEKGKDVELRCDPISGHTALYWYRQSLGQGLEFLIYFQGNSAPDKSGLPSDRFSAERTGGSVSTLTIQRTQQEDSAVYLCASSFPAGGQYNEQFFGPGTRLTVL.

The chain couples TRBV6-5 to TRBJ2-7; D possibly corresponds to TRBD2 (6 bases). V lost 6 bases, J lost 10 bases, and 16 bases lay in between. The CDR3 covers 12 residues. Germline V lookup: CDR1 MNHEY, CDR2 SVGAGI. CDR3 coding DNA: TGTGCCAGCAGCGACCGGGACTCCTTCCAGTACTTC. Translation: CASSDRDSFQYF.

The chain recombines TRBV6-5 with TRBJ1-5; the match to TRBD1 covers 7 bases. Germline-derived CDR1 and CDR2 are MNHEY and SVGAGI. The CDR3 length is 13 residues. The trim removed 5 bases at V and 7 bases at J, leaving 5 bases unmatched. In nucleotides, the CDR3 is TGTGCCAGCAGTGCCGACAGGGCGCAGCCCCAGCATTTT. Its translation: CASSADRAQPQHF.

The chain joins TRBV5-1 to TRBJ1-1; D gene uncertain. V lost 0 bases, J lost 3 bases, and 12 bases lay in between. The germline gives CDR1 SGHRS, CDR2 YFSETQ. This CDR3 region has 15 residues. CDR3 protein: CASSLAASGDTEAFF. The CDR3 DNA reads TGCGCCAGCAGCTTGGCCGCCAGCGGGGACACTGAAGCTTTCTTT.

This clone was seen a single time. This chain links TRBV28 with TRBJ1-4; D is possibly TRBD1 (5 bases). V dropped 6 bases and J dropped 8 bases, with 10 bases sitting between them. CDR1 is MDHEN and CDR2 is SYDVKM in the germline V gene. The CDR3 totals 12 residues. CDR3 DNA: TGTGCCAGCAGGAAGGGGCGCGAAAAACTGTTTTTT. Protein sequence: CASRKGREKLFF. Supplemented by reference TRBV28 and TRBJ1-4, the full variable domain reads DVKVTQSSRYLVKRTGEKVFLECVQDMDHENMFWYRQDPGLGLRLIYFSYDVKMKEKGDIPEGYSVSREKKERFSLILESASTNQTSMYLCASRKGREKLFFGSGTQLSVL.

CDR3 protein: CASSLGQGAMNTEAFF. In nucleotides, the CDR3 is TGTGCCAGCAGTTTGGGACAGGGCGCGATGAACACTGAAGCTTTCTTT. The chain is built from TRBV27 and TRBJ1-1, with 9 bases that match TRBD1. Looked up from germline, CDR1 is MNHEY and CDR2 is SMNVEV (reference sequence). The CDR3 length is 16 residues. V was pared by 3 bases and J by 0 bases, with 5 bases of the junction left unmatched.

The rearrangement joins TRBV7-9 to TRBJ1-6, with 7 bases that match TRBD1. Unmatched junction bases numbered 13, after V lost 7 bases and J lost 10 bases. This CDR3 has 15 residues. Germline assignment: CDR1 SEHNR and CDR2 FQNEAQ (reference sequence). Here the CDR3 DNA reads TGTGCCAGCACCTTCGAAGACAGGGTACGATCACCCCTCCACTTT. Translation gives CASTFEDRVRSPLHF. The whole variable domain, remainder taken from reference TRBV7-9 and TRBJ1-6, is DTGVSQNPRHKITKRGQNVTFRCDPISEHNRLYWYRQTLGQGPEFLTYFQNEAQLEKSRLLSDRFSAERPKGSFSTLEIQRTEQGDSAMYLCASTFEDRVRSPLHFGNGTRLTVT.

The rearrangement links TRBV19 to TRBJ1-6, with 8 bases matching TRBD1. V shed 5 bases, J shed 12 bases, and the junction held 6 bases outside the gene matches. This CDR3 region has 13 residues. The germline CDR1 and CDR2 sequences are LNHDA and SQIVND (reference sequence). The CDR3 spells CASSLSGGLPLHF. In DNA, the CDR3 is TGTGCCAGTAGTCTTTCAGGGGGCCTACCCCTCCACTTT.

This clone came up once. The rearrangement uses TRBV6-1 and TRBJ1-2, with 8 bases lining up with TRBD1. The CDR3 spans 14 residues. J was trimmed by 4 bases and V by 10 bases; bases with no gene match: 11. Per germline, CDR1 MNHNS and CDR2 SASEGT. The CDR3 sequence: CATTTTGEPYGYTF. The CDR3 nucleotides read TGTGCCACGACTACGACAGGGGAACCCTATGGCTACACCTTC.

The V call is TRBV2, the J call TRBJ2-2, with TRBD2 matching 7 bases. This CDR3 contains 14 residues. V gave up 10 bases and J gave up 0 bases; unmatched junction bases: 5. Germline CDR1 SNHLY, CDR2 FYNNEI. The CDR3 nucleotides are TGTGCCACCAAACGGGAGGCGAACACCGGGGAGCTGTTTTTT. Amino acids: CATKREANTGELFF.

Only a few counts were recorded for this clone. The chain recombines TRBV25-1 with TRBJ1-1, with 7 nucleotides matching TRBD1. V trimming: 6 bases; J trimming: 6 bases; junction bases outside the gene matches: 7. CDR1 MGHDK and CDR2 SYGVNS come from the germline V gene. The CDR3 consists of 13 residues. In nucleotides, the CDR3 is TGTGCCAGCAGCGTCCGAGGGGGCGCTGAAGCTTTCTTT. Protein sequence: CASSVRGGAEAFF.

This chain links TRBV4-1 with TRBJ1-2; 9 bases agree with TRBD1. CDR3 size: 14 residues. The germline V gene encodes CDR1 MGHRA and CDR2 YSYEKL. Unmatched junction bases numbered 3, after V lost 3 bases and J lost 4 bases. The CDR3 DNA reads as TGCGCCAGCAGCCACCCGACAGGGGGCTATGGCTACACCTTC. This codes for CASSHPTGGYGYTF.

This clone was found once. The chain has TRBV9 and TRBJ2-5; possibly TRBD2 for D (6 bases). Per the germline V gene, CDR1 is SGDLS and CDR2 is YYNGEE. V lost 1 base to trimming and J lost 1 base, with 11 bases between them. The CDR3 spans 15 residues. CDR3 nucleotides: TGTGCCAGCAGCGTATTAGCGGCCCGCCAAGAGACCCAGTACTTC. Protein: CASSVLAARQETQYF. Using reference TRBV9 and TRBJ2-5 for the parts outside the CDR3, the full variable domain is DSGVTQTPKHLITATGQRVTLRCSPRSGDLSVYWYQQSLDQGLQFLIQYYNGEERAKGNILERFSAQQFPDLHSELNLSSLELGDSALYFCASSVLAARQETQYFGPGTRLLVL.

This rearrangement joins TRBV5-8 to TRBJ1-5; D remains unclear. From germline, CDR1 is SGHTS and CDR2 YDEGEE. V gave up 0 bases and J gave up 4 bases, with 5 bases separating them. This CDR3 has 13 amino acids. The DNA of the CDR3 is TGTGCCAGCAGCTTGGCCCCGAATCAGCCCCAGCATTTT. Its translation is CASSLAPNQPQHF.

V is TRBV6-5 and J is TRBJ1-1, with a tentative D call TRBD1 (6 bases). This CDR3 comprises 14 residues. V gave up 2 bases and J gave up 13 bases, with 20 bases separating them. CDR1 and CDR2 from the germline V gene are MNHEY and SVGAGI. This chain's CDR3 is CASSYPGGGASIFF. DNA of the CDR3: TGTGCCAGCAGTTACCCGGGGGGGGGCGCGTCTATTTTCTTT.

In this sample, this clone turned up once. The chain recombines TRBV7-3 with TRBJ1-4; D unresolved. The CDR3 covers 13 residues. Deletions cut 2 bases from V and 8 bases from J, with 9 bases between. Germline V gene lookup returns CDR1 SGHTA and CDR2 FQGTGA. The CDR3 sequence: CASSLGPREKLFF. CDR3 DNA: TGTGCCAGCAGCTTAGGTCCGAGGGAAAAACTGTTTTTT.

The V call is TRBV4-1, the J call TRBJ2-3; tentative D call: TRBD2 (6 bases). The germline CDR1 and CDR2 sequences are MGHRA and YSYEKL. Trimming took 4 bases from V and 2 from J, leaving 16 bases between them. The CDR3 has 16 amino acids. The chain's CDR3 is CASSRLSGLNTDTQYF. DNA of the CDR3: TGCGCCAGCAGCCGCCTTTCGGGACTGAACACAGATACGCAGTATTTT.